This entry concerns a single T cell receptor (beta chain). Its antigen is not known. These data come from a study of OX40 agonist ivuxolimab in advanced cancers. Overall study context: Intravenous ivuxolimab was administered to patients every 2 weeks at 0.01 to 10 mg/kg. The dose-escalation group included hepatocellular carcinoma, melanoma, renal cell carcinoma and head and neck cancer. The study, taken as a whole, reports: Which antigen the expanded peripheral T cells recognized is unknown. More expanded clones were found, on average, in CD8+ than in CD4+ T cells.

Here immunoSEQ multiplex PCR was the method, and the copy in TCRdb shows in-frame clones only, minus some. The sample holds fewer than 70,000 clones, roughly 89% seen once. The V gene's germline CDR1 is MGHDK and CDR2 SYGVNS. V trimming: 1 base; J trimming: 4 bases; junction bases outside the gene matches: 5. The CDR3 extends over 16 amino acids. The chain couples TRBV25-1 to TRBJ2-2, with 8 nucleotides matching TRBD1. The clonotype was recovered from an adult with an advanced solid tumor such as melanoma, head and neck, liver or kidney cancer. Sequenced material: CD4+ or CD8+ T cells sorted from blood, taken in a trial of the OX40 agonist ivuxolimab. The CDR3 region has the DNA TGTGCCAGCAGTGAATTTGACAGGGGTAGCACCGGGGAGCTGTTTTTT. It specifies CASSEFDRGSTGELFF.